What follows are 5 T cell receptor beta chains derived from one specimen sequenced in a study of graft-versus-host responses after intestinal transplantation. TCRdb's table, derived via immunoSEQ multiplex PCR, lists solely in-frame clones and lacks some. Here the sample spans 80,000 to 100,000 clones, roughly 89% being singletons. Their antigens are not known. Here the sequenced sample was unstimulated CD4+ T cells sorted from spleen or lymph node cells, taken before intestinal transplant. The origin of the receptors is a human donor who received an intestinal transplant.

The chain recombines TRBV27 with TRBJ2-3; 11 nucleotides agree with TRBD2. Unmatched junction bases numbered 8, after V lost 4 bases and J lost 2 bases. The germline V gene has CDR1 MNHEY and CDR2 SMNVEV (reference sequence). The CDR3 runs to 17 residues. CDR3 protein: CASSSKLAGANTDTQYF. CDR3 sequence (DNA): TGTGCCAGCAGTTCGAAACTAGCGGGGGCAAACACAGATACGCAGTATTTT.

The chain joins TRBV6-1 to TRBJ1-2; TRBD1 agrees at 7 bases. Germline V lookup: CDR1 MNHNS, CDR2 SASEGT. The CDR3 covers 16 residues. With 3 bases clipped from V and 4 bases from J, the junction kept 11 bases outside the gene matches. The CDR3 spells CASSDIFVGTAYGYTF. CDR3 coding DNA: TGTGCCAGCAGTGATATATTTGTCGGGACAGCCTATGGCTACACCTTC.

The V and J genes are TRBV4-1 and TRBJ1-2; D perhaps matches TRBD1 (6 bases). Germline V lookup: CDR1 MGHRA, CDR2 YSYEKL. Trimming shortened V by 2 bases and J by 4 bases, and 14 bases separated the two germline ends. There are 15 residues in the CDR3. Written as DNA, the CDR3 is TGCGCCAGCAGCCAACGGCTGGGGGCGGGCTATGGCTACACCTTC. This encodes CASSQRLGAGYGYTF.

The gene calls are TRBV7-2 and TRBJ2-1, with TRBD2 matching over 7 bases. Germline V gene sequence: CDR1 SGHTA, CDR2 FQGNSA. CDR3 length: 16 residues. V lost 5 bases, J lost 0 bases, and 7 bases stayed unmatched. CDR3 amino acids: CASSRPERDSYNEQFF. The CDR3, as DNA: TGTGCCAGCAGCCGACCTGAGCGGGACTCCTACAATGAGCAGTTCTTC.

This clone was seen just once. The chain couples TRBV7-9 to TRBJ1-1, with 9 bases identical to TRBD1. The CDR3 loop spans 15 amino acids. V was clipped by 7 bases and J by 4 bases; unmatched bases: 10. Germline V CDR1 and CDR2: SEHNR, FQNEAQ (reference sequence). The CDR3 DNA reads TGTGCCAGCAACCCACAGGGGGCCTTTTTCACTGAAGCTTTCTTT. It specifies CASNPQGAFFTEAFF.